This is a list of T cell receptor beta chains from one sample in a study of T cell changes during pregnancy in multiple sclerosis. Profiling relied on immunoSEQ multiplex PCR, and the TCRdb table lists in-frame clones only, not all of them. The table records 25,000 to 30,000 clones, around 89% of them present only once. The sequencing here drew on CD8+ T cells from peripheral blood mononuclear cells, taken after pregnancy. These receptors were collected from a female donor with multiple sclerosis, enrolled in a pregnancy study. Both conserved end residues are part of each CDR3. The D gene is left open where the match is weak. Rows give clone size only sometimes, using once, few, many, or a class for an expanded clone.

d_call	j_call	v_call	clone_size	cdr3_length	cdr3_nt	cdr3_aa
TRBD1	TRBJ2-1	TRBV18	NA	16	TGTGCCAGCTCAGACGGACGACAGGGCCTAAACAATGAGCAGTTCTTC	CASSDGRQGLNNEQFF
NA	TRBJ1-5	TRBV10-3	NA	13	TGTGCCATCTCCTGGACAGAAAATCAGCCCCAGCATTTT	CAISWTENQPQHF
TRBD2	TRBJ2-1	TRBV7-6	NA	15	TGTGCCAGCAGCGGACTAGCGGGCAAGTCCAATGAGCAGTTCTTC	CASSGLAGKSNEQFF
NA	TRBJ1-2	TRBV11-2	NA	12	TGTGCCAGCACCCCTCAGGGAAATGGCTACACCTTC	CASTPQGNGYTF
TRBD1	TRBJ1-3	TRBV9	NA	15	TGTGCCAGCAGCGAGACAGGGATTAGTGGAAACACCATATATTTT	CASSETGISGNTIYF
TRBD2	TRBJ2-2	TRBV9	NA	16	TGTGCCAGCAGCCAGGCTAGCGGGAGGGCCTCCGGGGAGCTGTTTTTT	CASSQASGRASGELFF
TRBD1	TRBJ1-3	TRBV28	NA	17	TGTGCCAGCAGACCCATCGACAGGGTTATCTCTGGAAACACCATATATTTT	CASRPIDRVISGNTIYF
NA	TRBJ1-1	TRBV7-2	NA	14	TGTGCCAGCAGCCGGAGCGGGAGGAACACTGAAGCTTTCTTT	CASSRSGRNTEAFF
NA	TRBJ1-1	TRBV5-4	NA	13	TGTGCCAGCAGCCCCACGACAGTTTCCCAAGCTTTCTTT	CASSPTTVSQAFF
NA	TRBJ2-2	TRBV9	NA	14	TGTGCCAGCAGCGGAGGACTTGATACCGGGGAGCTGTTTTTT	CASSGGLDTGELFF
NA	TRBJ2-7	TRBV9	NA	14	TGTGCCAGCAGCGGACGGGGGAAACCCTACGAGCAGTACTTC	CASSGRGKPYEQYF
NA	TRBJ2-1	TRBV7-2	NA	15	TGTGCCAGCAGCTTAGGCGGGTTCAACTACAATGAGCAGTTCTTC	CASSLGGFNYNEQFF
NA	TRBJ1-1	TRBV4-2	few	15	TGTGCCAGCAGCCAAGTTCAGGGTATGGGCACTGAAGCTTTCTTT	CASSQVQGMGTEAFF
NA	TRBJ2-5	TRBV5-1	NA	14	TGCGCCAGCAGCCAGGACTACACGGGAGAGACCCAGTACTTC	CASSQDYTGETQYF
NA	TRBJ2-7	TRBV28	NA	15	TGTGCCAGCGGCACCTTGACAACCAGCTCCTACGAGCAGTACTTC	CASGTLTTSSYEQYF
TRBD1	TRBJ1-1	TRBV5-1	once	16	TGCGCCAGCAGCTTGGGGACAGGGGGCGCGTTGTCTGAAGCTTTCTTT	CASSLGTGGALSEAFF
NA	TRBJ2-1	TRBV27	NA	15	TGTGCCAGCAGCAAACTCTACCCCCCGCACAATGAGCAGTTCTTC	CASSKLYPPHNEQFF
TRBD2	TRBJ2-2	TRBV19	NA	16	TGTGCCAGTAGTATACCCCCAGCGGGAGACACCGGGGAGCTGTTTTTT	CASSIPPAGDTGELFF
TRBD1	TRBJ2-1	TRBV7-2	NA	16	TGTGCCAGCAGCTTAGCCGGGGACAGAGTCTACAATGAGCAGTTCTTC	CASSLAGDRVYNEQFF
NA	TRBJ2-2	TRBV4-3	NA	19	TGCGCCAGCAGCCAAGATTGGCCAGGGGATGGGCGAGAGACCGGGGAGCTGTTTTTT	CASSQDWPGDGRETGELFF
TRBD2	TRBJ2-2	TRBV6-1	NA	15	TGTGCCAGCAGTGATTGGCTAGCGGGGACCGGGGAGCTGTTTTTT	CASSDWLAGTGELFF
NA	TRBJ2-1	TRBV5-1	NA	17	TGCGCCAGCAGCTTGGGGCAGGGTTCTTGGCGGGGCAATGAGCAGTTCTTC	CASSLGQGSWRGNEQFF
NA	TRBJ1-2	TRBV7-9	NA	12	TGTGCCAGCAGCCGGGAGAACTATGGCTACACCTTC	CASSRENYGYTF
NA	TRBJ2-1	TRBV27	medium-sized	16	TGTGCCAGCAGTTCGACTAGTCCCACACGGTACAATGAGCAGTTCTTC	CASSSTSPTRYNEQFF
NA	TRBJ1-1	TRBV28	NA	14	TGTGCCAGCAGTCGGTACAGGGTTGACACTGAAGCTTTCTTT	CASSRYRVDTEAFF
TRBD2	TRBJ2-1	TRBV6-5	NA	14	TGTGCCAGCAGTTACACTAGCGGGGTCAATGAGCAGTTCTTC	CASSYTSGVNEQFF
NA	TRBJ2-3	TRBV9	NA	15	TGTGCCAGCAGCGCACTAGGTTCCAGCACAGATACGCAGTATTTT	CASSALGSSTDTQYF
NA	TRBJ2-7	TRBV28	NA	14	TGTGCCAGCGCCCCCCACAGGGAAACCTACGAGCAGTACTTC	CASAPHRETYEQYF
NA	TRBJ2-1	TRBV29-1	NA	12	TGCAGCGTTGACGGGAGTATATATGAGCAGTTCTTC	CSVDGSIYEQFF
NA	TRBJ2-1	TRBV6-1	NA	15	TGTGCCAGCAGTGAGGGGGAGGAAAGGATAGATGAGCAGTTCTTC	CASSEGEERIDEQFF
NA	TRBJ1-1	TRBV4-3	few	13	TGCGCCAGCAGCCAAGATTGGGGGGCTGAAGCTTTCTTT	CASSQDWGAEAFF
TRBD1	TRBJ1-1	TRBV6-6	NA	15	TGTGCCAGCAGTTACGCGGGGACAGGGGACACTGAAGCTTTCTTT	CASSYAGTGDTEAFF
TRBD2	TRBJ2-1	TRBV7-2	NA	15	TGTGCCAGCAGCTTCGGAGCGGGAAGCTACAATGAGCAGTTCTTC	CASSFGAGSYNEQFF
TRBD1	TRBJ1-2	TRBV9	NA	14	TGTGCCAGCAGCCCAGGGGACAGGGCAGATGGCTACACCTTC	CASSPGDRADGYTF
TRBD2	TRBJ2-1	TRBV25-1	once	18	TGTGCCAGCAGTGATGGAGGACTAGCGGCAAGCTCCTACAATGAGCAGTTCTTC	CASSDGGLAASSYNEQFF